Listed below are T cell receptor beta chains from one sample, sequenced in a study of OX40 agonist ivuxolimab in advanced cancers. Using immunoSEQ multiplex PCR, the repertoire was profiled, and TCRdb retains in-frame clones only, with some absent. The table has 80,000 to 85,000 clones, around 80% seen once. Material: CD4+ or CD8+ T cells sorted from blood, obtained in a trial of the OX40 agonist ivuxolimab. The receptors originated from an adult with an advanced solid tumor such as melanoma, head and neck, liver or kidney cancer. CDR3s include the opening cysteine and the closing phenylalanine or tryptophan. A D gene is named only where the DNA matches it firmly. Only part of the rows carry a size: once, few, many, or a class if the clone is expanded.

TRBJ2-7 TRBV11-2 TRBD2 - CASSLETGGTREQYF TGTGCCAGCAGCTTGGAAACGGGGGGGACCCGCGAGCAGTACTTC
TRBJ2-1 TRBV27 - - CASSFVLGQGSYNEQFF TGTGCCAGCAGTTTCGTCCTAGGGCAGGGATCCTACAATGAGCAGTTCTTC
TRBJ2-5 TRBV28 - - CASSLTQETQYF TGTGCCAGCAGCTTAACCCAAGAGACCCAGTACTTC
TRBJ2-1 TRBV11-3 - - CASSLGGDEQFF TGTGCCAGCAGCTTAGGGGGCGATGAGCAGTTCTTC
TRBJ1-6 TRBV7-3 - once CASSLGATGSPLHF TGTGCCAGCAGCTTAGGGGCCACGGGTTCACCCCTCCACTTT
TRBJ1-1 TRBV19 - - CASKRYTEAFF TGTGCCAGTAAGAGGTACACTGAAGCTTTCTTT
TRBJ1-1 TRBV6-5 - - CASRSRDAKNTEAFF TGTGCCAGCAGGTCCCGGGACGCTAAGAACACTGAAGCTTTCTTT
TRBJ1-5 TRBV19 TRBD1 once CASSEDRLGPQHF TGTGCCAGTAGTGAGGACAGGCTGGGACCCCAGCATTTT
TRBJ1-2 TRBV4-1 - few CASSQELGLSNYGYTF TGCGCCAGCAGCCAGGAACTTGGACTGAGTAACTATGGCTACACCTTC
TRBJ2-3 TRBV28 - - CASSFQGKGTDTQYF TGTGCCAGCAGTTTCCAAGGAAAGGGCACAGATACGCAGTATTTT
TRBJ2-5 TRBV18 - - CASSPRTEGTQYF TGTGCCAGCTCACCAAGGACAGAAGGGACCCAGTACTTC
TRBJ1-2 TRBV11-1 - - CASSPGRGNYGYTF TGTGCCAGCAGTCCCGGCAGGGGTAACTATGGCTACACCTTC
TRBJ1-5 TRBV28 - once CASRSGSSNQPQHF TGTGCCAGCAGGTCAGGGAGCTCCAATCAGCCCCAGCATTTT
TRBJ1-1 TRBV5-1 - - CASRYGQTEAFF TGCGCCAGCCGCTACGGACAGACTGAAGCTTTCTTT
TRBJ2-2 TRBV11-2 - - CASSSFDSPDTGELFF TGTGCCAGCAGCTCCTTCGACAGTCCGGACACCGGGGAGCTGTTTTTT
TRBJ1-3 TRBV11-2 - - CASSQGNTIYF TGTGCCAGCAGCCAAGGAAACACCATATATTTT
TRBJ2-1 TRBV27 - few CASSLGLSEGYNEQFF TGTGCCAGCAGTCTCGGGCTTTCTGAGGGCTACAATGAGCAGTTCTTC
TRBJ2-2 TRBV5-6 - - CASSLVQGDTGELFF TGTGCCAGCAGCTTGGTCCAGGGCGACACCGGGGAGCTGTTTTTT
TRBJ2-5 TRBV5-1 TRBD2 - CASSLGLAGGYKEQYF TGCGCCAGCAGCTTGGGACTAGCGGGAGGGTACAAGGAGCAGTACTTC
TRBJ1-1 TRBV13 - - CASSPGDMNTEAFF TGTGCCAGCAGCCCAGGGGATATGAACACTGAAGCTTTCTTT
TRBJ2-4 TRBV10-3 - - CAISEAPLAKNIQYF TGTGCCATCAGTGAGGCACCCCTAGCCAAAAACATTCAGTACTTC
TRBJ1-2 TRBV6-4 - once CASSEQAGTIPSYGYTF TGTGCCAGCAGTGAACAAGCCGGGACAATTCCCTCCTATGGCTACACCTTC
TRBJ2-3 TRBV27 - - CASSFSASPYTDTQYF TGTGCCAGCAGTTTCTCAGCTAGCCCCTACACAGATACGCAGTATTTT
TRBJ1-5 TRBV28 TRBD1 few CASSAGTGGVGPQHF TGTGCCAGCAGTGCCGGGACAGGGGGCGTCGGGCCCCAGCATTTT
TRBJ1-2 TRBV15 - - CATSREHGNYGYTF TGTGCCACCAGCAGAGAGCACGGGAACTATGGCTACACCTTC
TRBJ1-2 TRBV19 TRBD1 few CASTDRAGGYTF TGTGCCAGCACTGACAGGGCTGGTGGCTACACCTTC
TRBJ2-7 TRBV2 TRBD1 - CASSEEQGDPYEQYF TGTGCCAGCAGTGAAGAACAGGGGGACCCCTACGAGCAGTACTTC
TRBJ2-1 TRBV9 - - CASSRAGGHYNEQFF TGTGCCAGCAGCAGGGCCGGGGGCCATTACAATGAGCAGTTCTTC
TRBJ2-5 TRBV7-9 - many CASSATTPGETQYF TGTGCCAGCAGCGCCACGACGCCCGGGGAGACCCAGTACTTC
TRBJ2-2 TRBV5-8 TRBD2 - CASSFTGGSGELFF TGTGCCAGCAGCTTCACGGGAGGGAGCGGGGAGCTGTTTTTT
TRBJ2-3 TRBV7-9 - - CASSVSGSTDTQYF TGTGCCAGCAGCGTGTCGGGGAGCACAGATACGCAGTATTTT
TRBJ2-2 TRBV9 TRBD2 - CASSAVVKAGEGTTGELFF TGTGCCAGCAGCGCCGTCGTCAAAGCGGGAGAGGGCACCACCGGGGAGCTGTTTTTT
TRBJ2-3 TRBV6-4 TRBD2 - CASSDGAGDRTDTQYF TGTGCCAGCAGTGACGGAGCGGGGGATCGCACAGATACGCAGTATTTT
TRBJ2-5 TRBV6-1 TRBD1 once CASSVQGRETQYF TGTGCCAGCAGTGTACAGGGGCGGGAGACCCAGTACTTC
TRBJ1-3 TRBV5-6 - - CASSSDSSGNTIYF TGTGCCAGCAGCTCGGACAGCTCTGGAAACACCATATATTTT
TRBJ2-3 TRBV7-9 - - CASTLAVSGPTDTQYF TGTGCCAGCACTTTGGCCGTTAGCGGTCCCACAGATACGCAGTATTTT
TRBJ2-2 TRBV7-2 - - CASLQGGLHTGELFF TGTGCCAGCCTCCAAGGAGGTTTGCACACCGGGGAGCTGTTTTTT
TRBJ2-3 TRBV6-6 - - CASSYDPSGTDTQYF TGTGCCAGCAGTTACGACCCTAGCGGCACAGATACGCAGTATTTT
TRBJ2-7 TRBV7-8 - medium-sized CASSLFTNSYEQYF TGTGCCAGCAGCTTATTCACAAACTCCTACGAGCAGTACTTC
TRBJ1-4 TRBV5-1 TRBD1 - CASTLQGSNEKLFF TGCGCCAGCACCCTACAGGGGTCTAATGAAAAACTGTTTTTT
TRBJ2-2 TRBV7-8 - - CASSSGRNTGELFF TGTGCCAGCAGCTCAGGGCGCAACACCGGGGAGCTGTTTTTT
TRBJ2-5 TRBV5-1 TRBD1 - CASSPGQGPLETQYF TGCGCCAGCAGTCCTGGACAGGGGCCTCTAGAGACCCAGTACTTC
TRBJ1-2 TRBV7-3 TRBD1 - CASSSLQGAGGYTF TGTGCCAGCAGCTCCTTACAGGGGGCCGGTGGCTACACCTTC
TRBJ2-7 TRBV27 TRBD1 - CASSLAGQGYEQYF TGTGCCAGCAGTTTAGCCGGACAGGGCTACGAGCAGTACTTC
TRBJ1-2 TRBV12-1 - - CASSSYRAANYGYTF TGTGCCAGCAGCTCCTACAGGGCAGCTAACTATGGCTACACCTTC
TRBJ2-2 TRBV27 - - CASSLYTGELFF TGTGCCAGCAGTTTATACACCGGGGAGCTGTTTTTT
TRBJ1-6 TRBV5-6 - - CASSLFDHSPLHF TGTGCCAGCAGCTTGTTTGACCATTCACCCCTCCACTTT
TRBJ2-7 TRBV7-2 TRBD2 - CASSPLGGTTSYEQYF TGTGCCAGCAGCCCTTTGGGGGGGACGACCTCCTACGAGCAGTACTTC
TRBJ2-5 TRBV4-1 - - CASSPQGTQETQYF TGCGCCAGCAGCCCCCAGGGGACCCAAGAGACCCAGTACTTC
TRBJ2-3 TRBV27 TRBD2 - CASSLTSGYTQYF TGTGCCAGCAGTTTAACTAGCGGCTATACGCAGTATTTT
TRBJ1-2 TRBV7-3 TRBD1 - CASSSTGTGAYGYTF TGTGCCAGCAGCTCCACCGGGACAGGGGCCTATGGCTACACCTTC
TRBJ1-6 TRBV10-2 - - CASSDSILAAADNSPLHF TGCGCCAGCAGTGATTCGATTTTGGCGGCGGCGGATAATTCACCCCTCCACTTT
TRBJ2-7 TRBV19 TRBD2 - CASSRTSGSLAGYEQYF TGTGCCAGTAGTCGGACTAGCGGGTCTTTGGCCGGATACGAGCAGTACTTC
TRBJ2-5 TRBV6-1 - - CASSAVDWDQETQYF TGTGCCAGCAGTGCGGTGGACTGGGACCAAGAGACCCAGTACTTC
TRBJ1-6 TRBV7-2 - - CASRAAGFSPLHF TGTGCCAGCCGGGCGGCAGGATTTTCACCCCTCCACTTT